This T cell receptor beta chain was sequenced in a study of T cell clonotyping in hematopoietic cell transplantation. Broader study findings: Higher Inverse Simpson Index values in graft donor and pretransplant recipient predicted broader posttransplant TCR diversity.

Trimming shortened V by 0 bases and J by 5 bases, and 16 bases separated the two germline ends. The CDR3 spans 16 residues. The germline V gene encodes CDR1 SGHTA and CDR2 FQGNSA. For this clone: Its antigen is currently unknown.

Clones were read by immunoSEQ multiplex PCR, and TCRdb kept only the in-frame ones, dropping some. Here the sample spans around 6,000 clones, roughly 88% being singletons. The sequences come from peripheral blood mononuclear cells, collected 100 days after allogeneic stem cell transplant. The V gene is TRBV7-2, the J gene TRBJ1-2, with a weak D call TRBD1 (5 bases). This TCR came from a female patient aged 50-65 years who had an allogeneic stem cell transplant from a related donor, so the T cells may come from the graft donor. Some clones in this sample may be carry-over from other donors' samples. The DNA of the CDR3 is TGTGCCAGCAGCTTAGCGAAGATGGGACTGGATTATGGCTACACCTTC. As protein: CASSLAKMGLDYGYTF.